The 30 T cell receptor beta chains in this list originate from one sample, sequenced in a study of blood T cell repertoires in COVID-19 (TCRdb year 2020). The library was built by means of the immunoSEQ multiplex PCR assay. This is the immuneACCESS table as TCRdb keeps it, with only in-frame sequences that have V and J called. A part of the clones is gone; compared with another copy, unresolved V genes explain less than half, and the rest is unexplained. The sample table contains fewer than 150,000 clones; only one count was recorded for around 80% of them. Approximately 11% of the sample rests with the top ten. The sample comprised peripheral blood. The receptors come from a man aged 60 to 69 who had recovered from COVID-19.

This chain joins TRBV3-1 (or the pseudogene TRBV3-2) and TRBJ1-6; D is perhaps TRBD1 (5 bases). The V gene's germline CDR1 is LGHDT and CDR2 YNNKEL (reference sequence). The CDR3 runs 14 residues. The ends were cut back, 2 bases at V and 6 bases at J, with 8 bases in the middle. Written as DNA, the CDR3 is TGTGCCAGCAGCCAATCCGACAGTAATTCACCCCTCCACTTT. Translated: CASSQSDSNSPLHF.

The genes are TRBV28 and TRBJ2-7, with TRBD2 matching 10 bases. Germline-derived CDR1 and CDR2 are MDHEN and SYDVKM. This CDR3 contains 15 residues. V was clipped by 3 bases and J by 5 bases; unmatched bases: 7. CDR3 nucleotide sequence: TGTGCCAGCAGTTTCCGAGGGGGGACTAGCGACGAGCAGTACTTC. It translates to CASSFRGGTSDEQYF.

This chain joins TRBV11-2 and TRBJ2-7; maybe TRBD1 (5 bases). CDR1 is SGHAT, CDR2 FQNNGV, per germline. The CDR3 length is 13 residues. V lost 6 bases to trimming and J lost 6 bases, with 15 bases between them. CDR3 coding DNA: TGTGCCAGCAGGTTCAGTGGGGCGAGCGAGCAGTACTTC. Its protein is CASRFSGASEQYF.

The rearrangement joins TRBV6-5 to TRBJ1-6, with D perhaps matching TRBD1 (6 bases). V lost 0 bases to trimming and J lost 7 bases, with 7 bases between them. The CDR3 sequence is 14 residues long. Germline loops: CDR1 MNHEY, CDR2 SVGAGI. The CDR3 DNA follows: TGTGCCAGCAGTTACTCGCAGGGGAATTCACCCCTCCACTTT. Amino acids: CASSYSQGNSPLHF.

The chain employs TRBV7-2 and TRBJ2-1; 8 bases agree with TRBD2. V lost 7 bases to trimming and J lost 3 bases; unmatched junction nucleotides: 8. CDR1 and CDR2 (germline): SGHTA, FQGNSA. The CDR3 is made up of 15 amino acids. For the CDR3, the DNA is TGTGCCAGCACCACCAGCGGGGGAAGCTACAATGAGCAGTTCTTC. Amino acid sequence: CASTTSGGSYNEQFF.

The chain uses TRBV29-1 and TRBJ2-5, with TRBD2 matching over 13 bases. The V gene end was trimmed by 6 bases and the J gene end by 2 bases; junction bases not matched to a gene: 3. This CDR3 spans 14 amino acids. Germline loops: CDR1 SQVTM, CDR2 ANQGSEA. The CDR3 DNA sequence: TGCAGCGTGGCGGGACTAGCGGGGCAAGAGACCCAGTACTTC. Encoded protein: CSVAGLAGQETQYF. Full variable domain (missing parts from reference TRBV29-1 and TRBJ2-5): SAVISQKPSRDICQRGTSLTIQCQVDSQVTMMFWYRQQPGQSLTLIATANQGSEATYESGFVIDKFPISRPNLTFSTLTVSNMSPEDSSIYLCSVAGLAGQETQYFGPGTRLLVL.

The chain has TRBV6-4 and TRBJ2-4; D unclear. The CDR3 loop spans 12 amino acids. V dropped 0 bases and J dropped 10 bases, with 7 bases sitting between them. Germline CDR1 and CDR2: MRHNA and SNTAGT. The CDR3 loop reads CASSDSLGIQYF. The CDR3 DNA is TGTGCCAGCAGTGACTCCCTAGGAATTCAGTACTTC.

This clone appeared a few times. This chain links TRBV3-1 (or the pseudogene TRBV3-2) with TRBJ2-1; the D is unclear. CDR3 length equals 15 residues. Per germline, CDR1 LGHDT and CDR2 YNNKEL (reference sequence). V lost 4 bases to trimming and J lost 6 bases, with 16 bases between them. The CDR3 sequence: CASSPSEVMGNEQFF. The CDR3 DNA is TGTGCCAGCAGCCCCAGCGAAGTAATGGGCAATGAGCAGTTCTTC.

This clone was counted between two and nine times. The rearrangement joins TRBV4-2 to TRBJ2-1; TRBD2 aligns across 12 bases. Germline assignment: CDR1 LGHNA and CDR2 YNFKEQ. There are 16 residues in the CDR3. The trim removed 1 base at V and 9 bases at J, leaving 7 bases unmatched. CDR3: CASSQASSGGAGEQFF. CDR3 DNA sequence: TGTGCCAGCAGCCAAGCTTCTAGCGGGGGGGCGGGTGAGCAGTTCTTC.

The chain has TRBV7-2 and TRBJ1-1; TRBD1 might be the D (5 bases). The CDR3 is 15 residues long. Per germline, CDR1 SGHTA and CDR2 FQGNSA. Trimming cost V 5 bases and J 3 bases, with 16 bases left between them. The CDR3 DNA is TGTGCCAGCAGCCGCAAAGGGGAATGGGACACTGAAGCTTTCTTT. Translation gives CASSRKGEWDTEAFF.

This clone was counted at least ten times. The chain couples TRBV21-1 to TRBJ1-6; the DNA was not used to check the table's D call, TRBD1. TRBV21-1 corresponds to a pseudogene. This CDR3 has 15 amino acids. The DNA of the CDR3 is TGTGCCAGCCCGGACAGCAGCTCCTATAATTCACCCCTCCACTTT. Translation: CASPDSSSYNSPLHF.

J is TRBJ1-1 and V is TRBV6-4; D gene uncertain. CDR3 length: 13 residues. Between the trimmed V and J ends, which lost 2 bases and 1 base, there was a span of 5 bases. Germline-derived CDR1 and CDR2 are MRHNA and SNTAGT. This chain's CDR3 is CASSDNGNTEAFF. The DNA of the CDR3 is TGTGCCAGCAGTGACAACGGGAACACTGAAGCTTTCTTT.

This clone was observed many times. Different DNA sequences within this sample yield the same CDR3. The rearrangement uses TRBV7-2 and TRBJ2-1, with D maybe TRBD2 (7 bases). V was trimmed by 1 base and J by 4 bases, leaving 14 bases between them. The germline V gene has CDR1 SGHTA and CDR2 FQGNSA. This CDR3 has 16 residues. Here the CDR3 DNA reads TGTGCCAGCAGCTTAGTAGCGCGGGGGCCGTACAATGAGCAGTTCTTC. Translated, it gives CASSLVARGPYNEQFF.

V is TRBV30 and J is TRBJ1-5; perhaps TRBD1 as D (6 bases). Between the trimmed V and J ends, which lost 0 bases and 3 bases, there was a span of 15 bases. Germline values: CDR1 GTSNPN, CDR2 SVGIG (reference sequence). The CDR3 spans 16 residues. The CDR3 sequence: CAWSVGGGAHNQPQHF. The DNA of the CDR3 is TGTGCCTGGAGTGTAGGGGGTGGGGCTCACAATCAGCCCCAGCATTTT.

This clone was seen a handful of times. The V and J genes are TRBV28 and TRBJ1-5; D unresolved. This CDR3 has 13 residues. The V end lost 11 bases, the J end lost 0 bases, and 11 bases lay between the germline ends. CDR1 and CDR2 (germline): MDHEN, SYDVKM. CDR3 nucleotides: TGTGCCGGGAGGCCCAATAGCAATCAGCCCCAGCATTTT. Amino acid sequence: CAGRPNSNQPQHF.

This clone was seen a handful of times. The genes are TRBV28 and TRBJ2-7, with D possibly being TRBD1 (6 bases). Germline loops: CDR1 MDHEN, CDR2 SYDVKM. The V gene lost 6 bases and the J gene lost 3 bases, with 9 bases spanning the gap. There are 12 residues in the CDR3. CDR3 protein: CASRSGDYEQYF. The DNA of the CDR3 is TGTGCCAGCAGGTCAGGGGACTACGAGCAGTACTTC.

The CDR3 loop is CASRTGWTTEAFF. In DNA form, the CDR3 reads TGTGCCAGCAGGACAGGGTGGACCACTGAAGCTTTCTTT. The rearrangement joins TRBV28 to TRBJ1-1; TRBD1 matches 7 bases. V shed 6 bases, J shed 4 bases, and the junction held 5 bases outside the gene matches. The germline V gene has CDR1 MDHEN and CDR2 SYDVKM. This CDR3 comprises 13 residues.

With respect to this clone: The CDR3 carries no conserved terminal phenylalanine or tryptophan, so it likely arises from a read error. The DNA is omitted, as the CDR3 cannot be located on it reliably, and the CDR3 follows TCRdb's listing. The V gene is TRBV6-7, the J gene TRBJ2-7; TRBD2, the D gene given by the table, was not confirmed from the DNA. TRBV6-7 is sorted into the ORF group, with uncertain function. The CDR3 comprises 12 residues, both ends counted. The CDR3 sequence: CASIWPGLRAVL.

The chain uses TRBV2 and TRBJ1-1; 11 nucleotides align to TRBD1. J was trimmed by 3 bases and V by 10 bases; bases with no gene match: 7. Germline CDR1 reads SNHLY; CDR2 reads FYNNEI. The CDR3 contains 14 residues. The CDR3 DNA is TGTGCCACCGGACAGGGGGCCCTGGACACTGAAGCTTTCTTT. Translation gives CATGQGALDTEAFF.

The V gene is TRBV12-3 or TRBV12-4, the J gene TRBJ1-6; unclear D gene. The V and J ends lost 5 bases and 9 bases respectively, with 11 bases between them. The length of the CDR3 is 13 residues. The CDR3 DNA reads TGTGCCAGCAGTCCTTCAGAGGTTTCACCCCTCCACTTT. Translated, it gives CASSPSEVSPLHF.

The gene calls are TRBV7-3 and TRBJ2-2; no definite D call. Germline assignment: CDR1 SGHTA and CDR2 FQGTGA. Trimming stripped 1 base from V and 6 bases from J, with 9 bases between. The CDR3 runs 14 residues. In nucleotides, the CDR3 is TGTGCCAGCAGCTTAAATACCGGTCCCGGGGAGCTGTTTTTT. It codes for CASSLNTGPGELFF.

This clone appeared a few times. The V call is TRBV28, the J call TRBJ2-2, with 7 positions matching TRBD2. This CDR3 contains 14 residues. Looked up from germline, CDR1 is MDHEN and CDR2 is SYDVKM. V gave up 10 bases and J gave up 5 bases; unmatched junction bases: 10. CDR3 loop: CATPGSGKTGELFF. The CDR3 coding sequence is TGTGCCACCCCGGGGAGCGGGAAGACCGGGGAGCTGTTTTTT.

V gene TRBV28 combines with J gene TRBJ1-5; D ambiguous. This CDR3 spans 14 amino acids. Trimming took 3 bases from V and 9 from J, leaving 15 bases between them. CDR1 MDHEN and CDR2 SYDVKM come from the germline V gene. In nucleotides, the CDR3 is TGTGCCAGCAGTTTGAATGCGCTAATCATGCCCCAGCATTTT. It codes for CASSLNALIMPQHF.

This rearrangement joins TRBV19 to TRBJ1-3; no reliable D call. Germline V CDR1 and CDR2: LNHDA, SQIVND (reference sequence). Deletions cut 3 bases from V and 0 bases from J, with 9 bases between. The CDR3 has 15 amino acids. This chain's CDR3 is CASSIQAGSGNTIYF. The DNA for the CDR3 is TGTGCCAGTAGTATTCAAGCAGGCTCTGGAAACACCATATATTTT.

The chain recombines TRBV10-3 with TRBJ2-6; 11 nucleotides line up with TRBD1. The CDR3 runs 17 residues. Germline assignment: CDR1 ENHRY and CDR2 SYGVKD. The J segment lost 0 bases and the V segment lost 5 bases, leaving 3 bases of the junction unmatched. The DNA of the CDR3 is TGTGCCATCAGTTCCGGGACAGGGGGCTCTGGGGCCAACGTCCTGACTTTC. Its protein product is CAISSGTGGSGANVLTF.

This chain uses TRBV6-5 with TRBJ1-5; maybe TRBD1 (5 bases). Germline-derived CDR1 and CDR2 are MNHEY and SVGAGI. CDR3 length equals 13 residues. V lost 8 bases and J 5 bases, leaving 13 bases between the germline ends. The CDR3 DNA follows: TGTGCCAGCTTCCTCGGGGGGGATCAGCCCCAGCATTTT. It codes for CASFLGGDQPQHF.

The chain uses TRBV29-1 and TRBJ1-2, with TRBD1 identical over 11 bases. The CDR3 consists of 13 residues. V trimming: 7 bases; J trimming: 3 bases; junction bases outside the gene matches: 4. The germline V gene encodes CDR1 SQVTM and CDR2 ANQGSEA. The CDR3: CSARTGGDYGYTF. The CDR3 bases are TGCAGCGCCCGGACAGGGGGCGACTATGGCTACACCTTC.

As regards this clone: At the DNA level, this CDR3 is encoded by other sequences in the same sample as well. The rearrangement joins TRBV28 to TRBJ1-4; possible D gene TRBD1, 6 bases. With 6 bases removed from V and 2 bases from J, the gap between germline ends came to 10 bases. The CDR3 runs to 14 residues. Looked up from germline, CDR1 is MDHEN and CDR2 is SYDVKM. CDR3 sequence (DNA): TGTGCCAGCAGCAAACAGGGTACTAATGAAAAACTGTTTTTT. Translated, it gives CASSKQGTNEKLFF.

The chain combines TRBV11-2 with TRBJ2-1; 8 bases match TRBD2. The CDR3 extends over 14 amino acids. The J segment lost 10 bases and the V segment lost 11 bases, leaving 16 bases of the junction unmatched. From germline, CDR1 is SGHAT and CDR2 FQNNGV. The CDR3 reads CARRLLGAGGEQFF. The CDR3 nucleotides read TGTGCCCGCCGCTTGCTGGGGGCGGGGGGCGAGCAGTTCTTC. The complete variable domain, with remaining parts taken from reference TRBV11-2 and TRBJ2-1, reads EAGVAQSPRYKIIEKRQSVAFWCNPISGHATLYWYQQILGQGPKLLIQFQNNGVVDDSQLPKDRFSAERLKGVDSTLKIQPAKLEDSAVYLCARRLLGAGGEQFFGPGTRLTVL.

This chain connects TRBV4-3 to TRBJ1-5, with D unresolved. V lost 1 base and J lost 4, with 8 bases in between. Germline V gene lookup returns CDR1 LGHNA and CDR2 YSLEER. The CDR3 is 14 residues long. The CDR3 DNA is TGCGCCAGCAGCCAAGGGACTCGGAATCAGCCCCAGCATTTT. This sequence encodes CASSQGTRNQPQHF.